The source of this T cell receptor (beta chain) is a study of T cell clonotyping in hematopoietic cell transplantation. On this clone: Its specificity is not known. Relative to the germline gene, one junction end is altered; a read error may explain this.

The study, taken as a whole, reports: Pathologically expanded recipient clonotypes increased progressively from day 30 to day 180 as diversity fell.

Time point denoted: recipient sample about 28 days before transplant, after cytoreduction. Here immunoSEQ multiplex PCR was the method, and the copy in TCRdb shows in-frame clones only, minus some. Here the sample spans tens of thousands of clones, about nine tenths being singletons. Source: peripheral blood mononuclear cells, taken before stem cell transplant. This clonotype was obtained from a man between 18 and 29 years old with biphenotypic leukemia. Some clones in this sample may be carry-over from other donors' samples.

The CDR3 loop reads CASSEGLAREAF. CDR3 coding DNA: TGTGCCAGCAGTGAAGGCCTAGCGAGGGAGGCTTTC. V is TRBV2 and J is TRBJ2-6; D is possibly TRBD2 (6 bases). Germline CDR1 and CDR2: SNHLY and FYNNEI. The CDR3 extends over 12 amino acids.